This T cell receptor beta chain was sequenced during a study of blood T cells in healthy people across ages. From germline, CDR1 is LGHDT and CDR2 YNNKEL (reference sequence). The CDR3 loop spans 14 amino acids. Comment on this clonotype: Its antigen is as yet unknown.

Together with a sample-barcoded 5' primer, a J-beta primer mix was included in a second PCR lasting roughly 6 to 12 cycles. TCRdb passed the 5' RACE reads through MiXCR, listing each CDR3 protein once. The sample shows about 290,000 distinct CDR3 sequences, 25% to 30% of them seen only once. Study results and caveats: Per million T cells, TCR beta diversity dropped roughly linearly as age increased.

Each donor's blood draw was ten milliliters of peripheral blood. Sequencing was done on a sample of blood. The rearrangement links TRBV3-1 to TRBJ2-5, with D possibly being TRBD1 (6 bases). Matching the DNA end better, TRBJ2-1 makes the J call doubtful. The clonotype was recovered from a woman in her seventies in good health. The CDR3, as DNA: TGTGCCAGCAGCCCCAGGGGTACAATGACTATCCAGTTCTTC. Protein: CASSPRGTMTIQFF.